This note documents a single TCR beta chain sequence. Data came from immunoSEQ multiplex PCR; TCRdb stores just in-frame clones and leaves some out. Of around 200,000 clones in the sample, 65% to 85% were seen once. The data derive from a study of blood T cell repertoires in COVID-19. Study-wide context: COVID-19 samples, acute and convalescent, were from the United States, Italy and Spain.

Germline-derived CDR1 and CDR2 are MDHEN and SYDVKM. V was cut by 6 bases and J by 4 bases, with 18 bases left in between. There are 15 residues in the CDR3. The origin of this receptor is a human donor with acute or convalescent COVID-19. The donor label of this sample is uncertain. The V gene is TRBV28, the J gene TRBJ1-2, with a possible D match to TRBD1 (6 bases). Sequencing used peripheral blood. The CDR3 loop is CASSPGGGLRYGYTF. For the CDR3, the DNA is TGTGCCAGCAGCCCTGGGGGGGGCTTACGCTATGGCTACACCTTC.